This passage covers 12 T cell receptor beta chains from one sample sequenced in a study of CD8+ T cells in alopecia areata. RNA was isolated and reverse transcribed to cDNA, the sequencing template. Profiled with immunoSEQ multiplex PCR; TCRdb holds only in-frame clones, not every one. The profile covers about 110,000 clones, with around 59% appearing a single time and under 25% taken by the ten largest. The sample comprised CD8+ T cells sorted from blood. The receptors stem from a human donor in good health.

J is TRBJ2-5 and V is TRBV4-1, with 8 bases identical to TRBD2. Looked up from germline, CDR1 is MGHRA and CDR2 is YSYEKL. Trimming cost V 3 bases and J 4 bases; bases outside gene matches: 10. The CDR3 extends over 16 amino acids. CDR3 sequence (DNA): TGCGCCAGCAGCCATCCCCCATCCGGGGGGGGAGAGACCCAGTACTTC. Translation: CASSHPPSGGGETQYF.

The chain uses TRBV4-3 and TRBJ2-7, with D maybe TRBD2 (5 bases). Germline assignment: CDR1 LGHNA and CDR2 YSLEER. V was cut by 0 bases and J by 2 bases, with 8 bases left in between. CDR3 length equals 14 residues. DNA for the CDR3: TGCGCCAGCAGCCAAGACCCGGGAACCTACGAGCAGTACTTC. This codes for CASSQDPGTYEQYF.

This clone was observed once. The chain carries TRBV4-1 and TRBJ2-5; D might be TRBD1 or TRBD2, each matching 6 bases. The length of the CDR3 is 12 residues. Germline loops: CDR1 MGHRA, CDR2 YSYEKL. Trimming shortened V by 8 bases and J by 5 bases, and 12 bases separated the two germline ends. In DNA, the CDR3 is TGCGCCAGCGGGGGGCCGAGGGAGACCCAGTACTTC. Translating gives CASGGPRETQYF.

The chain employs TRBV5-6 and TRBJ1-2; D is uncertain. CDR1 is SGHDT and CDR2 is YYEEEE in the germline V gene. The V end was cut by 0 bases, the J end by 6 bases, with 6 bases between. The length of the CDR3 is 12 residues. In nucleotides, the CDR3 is TGTGCCAGCAGCTTGGTGGCCGATGGCTACACCTTC. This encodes CASSLVADGYTF.

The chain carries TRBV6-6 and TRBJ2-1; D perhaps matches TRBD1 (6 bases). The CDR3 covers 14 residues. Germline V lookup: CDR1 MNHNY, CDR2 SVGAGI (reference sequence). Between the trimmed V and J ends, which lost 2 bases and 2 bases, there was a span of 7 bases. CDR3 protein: CASSYGGPYNEQFF. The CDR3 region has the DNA TGTGCCAGCAGTTACGGGGGCCCCTACAATGAGCAGTTCTTC.

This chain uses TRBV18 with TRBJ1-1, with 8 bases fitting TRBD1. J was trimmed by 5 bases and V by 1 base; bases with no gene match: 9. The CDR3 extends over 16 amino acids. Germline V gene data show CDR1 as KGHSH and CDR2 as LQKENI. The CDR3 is CASSPRAGGWYTEAFF. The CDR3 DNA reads TGTGCCAGCTCACCACGGGCAGGGGGCTGGTATACTGAAGCTTTCTTT.

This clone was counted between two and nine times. In DNA form, the CDR3 reads TGTGCCAGCAGCCCTTCAGGCGGGGGGGCCGCAGATACGCAGTATTTT. This encodes CASSPSGGGAADTQYF. V is TRBV7-9 and J is TRBJ2-3, with 9 bases aligning to TRBD2. The CDR3 consists of 16 residues. The V gene's germline CDR1 is SEHNR and CDR2 FQNEAQ (reference sequence). Trimming cost V 5 bases and J 4 bases; bases outside gene matches: 10.

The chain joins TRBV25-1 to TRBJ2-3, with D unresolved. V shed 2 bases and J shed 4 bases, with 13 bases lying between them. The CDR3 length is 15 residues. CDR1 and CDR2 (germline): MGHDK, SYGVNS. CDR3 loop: CASSEGYTESDTQYF. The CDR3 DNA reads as TGTGCCAGCAGTGAAGGTTACACGGAATCAGATACGCAGTATTTT. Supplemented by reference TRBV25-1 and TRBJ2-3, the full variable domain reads EADIYQTPRYLVIGTGKKITLECSQTMGHDKMYWYQQDPGMELHLIHYSYGVNSTEKGDLSSESTVSRIRTEHFPLTLESARPSHTSQYLCASSEGYTESDTQYFGPGTRLTVL.

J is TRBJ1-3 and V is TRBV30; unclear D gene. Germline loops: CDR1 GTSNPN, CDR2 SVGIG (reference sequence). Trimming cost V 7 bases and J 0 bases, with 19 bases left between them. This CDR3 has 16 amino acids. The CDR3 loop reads CALKSYAASSGNTIYF. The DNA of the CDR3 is TGTGCCTTGAAGTCCTACGCAGCGAGCTCTGGAAACACCATATATTTT.

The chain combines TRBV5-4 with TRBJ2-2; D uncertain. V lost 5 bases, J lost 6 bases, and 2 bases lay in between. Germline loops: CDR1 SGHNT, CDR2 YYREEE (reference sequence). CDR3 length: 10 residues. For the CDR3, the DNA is TGTGCCAGCAGATCCGGGGAGCTGTTTTTT. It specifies CASRSGELFF.

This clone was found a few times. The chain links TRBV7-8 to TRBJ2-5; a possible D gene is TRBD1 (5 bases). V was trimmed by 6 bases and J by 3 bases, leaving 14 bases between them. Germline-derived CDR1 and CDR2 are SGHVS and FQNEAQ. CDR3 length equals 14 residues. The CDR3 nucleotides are TGTGCCAGCAGTCGTCCAGGGAATAAAGAGACCCAGTACTTC. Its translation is CASSRPGNKETQYF. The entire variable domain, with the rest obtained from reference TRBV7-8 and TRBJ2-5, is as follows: GAGVSQSPRYKVAKRGQDVALRCDPISGHVSLFWYQQALGQGPEFLTYFQNEAQLDKSGLPSDRFFAERPEGSVSTLKIQRTQQEDSAVYLCASSRPGNKETQYFGPGTRLLVL.

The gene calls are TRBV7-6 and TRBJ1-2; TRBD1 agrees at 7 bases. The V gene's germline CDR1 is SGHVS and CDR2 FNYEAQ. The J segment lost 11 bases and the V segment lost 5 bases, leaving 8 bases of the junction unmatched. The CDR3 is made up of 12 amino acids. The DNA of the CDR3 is TGTGCCAGCAGCCCCACCCGGGACAGTTACACCTTC. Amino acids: CASSPTRDSYTF.